This entry features one TCR beta chain sequence. Its antigen is unidentified. Germline values: CDR1 DFQATT, CDR2 SNEGSKA (reference sequence). The V gene lost 3 bases and the J gene lost 0 bases, with 11 bases spanning the gap. The CDR3 covers 14 residues. TCR beta VDJ combinations and CDR3 sequences were profiled from genomic DNA. TCRdb re-called the reads with MiXCR, one entry per CDR3 protein. The table records hundreds of thousands of distinct CDR3 sequences, 45% to 65% of them present only once. The sample comes from a study of CD8+CD57+ T cells in acquired aplastic anemia. Regarding the study as a whole: The study identified twenty-nine CD8+ CDR3 sequences shared by patients and controls.

The rearrangement uses TRBV20-1 and TRBJ1-1, with D hard to call. The sample consisted of sorted CD4+, CD8+, or CD8+CD57+ T cells (not recorded which) from PBMCs. The sequence was collected from a human donor with severe aplastic anemia or a healthy control (not recorded which). CDR3 in DNA: TGCAGTGCTAGTGTGATCAGCCTGAACACTGAAGCTTTCTTT. It is translated as CSASVISLNTEAFF.